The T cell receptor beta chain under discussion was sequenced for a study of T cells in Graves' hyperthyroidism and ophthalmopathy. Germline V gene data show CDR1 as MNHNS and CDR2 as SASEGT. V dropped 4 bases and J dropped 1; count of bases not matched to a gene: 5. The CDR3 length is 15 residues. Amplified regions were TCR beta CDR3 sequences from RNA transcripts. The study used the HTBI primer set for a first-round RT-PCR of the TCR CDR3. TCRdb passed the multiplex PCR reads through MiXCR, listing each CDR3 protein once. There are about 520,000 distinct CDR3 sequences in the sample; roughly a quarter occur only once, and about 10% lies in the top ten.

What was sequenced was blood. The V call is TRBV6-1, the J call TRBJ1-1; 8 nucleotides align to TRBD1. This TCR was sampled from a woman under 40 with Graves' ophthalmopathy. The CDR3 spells CASSAGTGWNTEAFF. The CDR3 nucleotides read TGTGCCAGCAGTGCAGGGACAGGCTGGAACACTGAAGCTTTCTTT.